A single TCR beta chain is shown here with its context. The antigen is unknown. Generated by immunoSEQ multiplex PCR, the TCRdb table keeps only in-frame clones and is missing some. The table shows nearly 110,000 clones, with around 93% occurring only once. This sample stems from a study of T cell responses to AZD1222 COVID-19 vaccine. Findings and limits, study-wide: Clonal diversity may have been underestimated, and the donors were mostly white British, with more females than males. The span of vaccine-associated CD4 TCRs extended across spike, with dominance at 160-218 and 743-854.

V trimming: 8 bases; J trimming: 4 bases; junction bases outside the gene matches: 7. Germline assignment: CDR1 LNHDA and CDR2 SQIVND (reference sequence). The CDR3 runs to 14 residues. This rearrangement joins TRBV19 to TRBJ2-1; 8 bases line up with TRBD2. The source of this sequence is an adult who received the AZD1222 COVID-19 vaccine. The material sequenced was peripheral blood, taken 28 days after the second AZD1222 dose. The CDR3 here is CASLASGLYNEQFF. Here the CDR3 DNA reads TGTGCCAGTCTCGCTAGCGGGCTTTACAATGAGCAGTTCTTC.